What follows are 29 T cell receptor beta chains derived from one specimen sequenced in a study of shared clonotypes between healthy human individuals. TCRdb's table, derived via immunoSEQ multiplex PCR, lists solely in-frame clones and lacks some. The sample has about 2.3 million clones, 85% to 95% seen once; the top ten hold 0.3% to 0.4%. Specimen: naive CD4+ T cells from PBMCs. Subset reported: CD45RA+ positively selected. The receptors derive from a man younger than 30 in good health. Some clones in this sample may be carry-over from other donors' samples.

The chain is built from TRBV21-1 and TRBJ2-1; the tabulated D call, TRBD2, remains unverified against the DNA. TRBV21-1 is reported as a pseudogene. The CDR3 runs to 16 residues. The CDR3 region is CASSKRTSGRYNEQFF. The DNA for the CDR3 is TGTGCCAGCAGCAAGAGGACTAGCGGGAGGTACAATGAGCAGTTCTTC.

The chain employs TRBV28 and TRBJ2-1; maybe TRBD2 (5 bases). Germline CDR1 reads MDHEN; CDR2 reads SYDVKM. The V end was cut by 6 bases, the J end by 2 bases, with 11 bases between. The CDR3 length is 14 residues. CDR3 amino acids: CASSLAAPYNEQFF. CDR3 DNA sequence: TGTGCCAGCAGCCTAGCTGCCCCCTACAATGAGCAGTTCTTC.

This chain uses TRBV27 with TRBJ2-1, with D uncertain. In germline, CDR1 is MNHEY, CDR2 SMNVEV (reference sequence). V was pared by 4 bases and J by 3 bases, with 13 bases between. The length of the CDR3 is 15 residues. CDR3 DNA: TGTGCCAGCAGTTCTAGGGCCCTTTTCTACAATGAGCAGTTCTTC. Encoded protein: CASSSRALFYNEQFF.

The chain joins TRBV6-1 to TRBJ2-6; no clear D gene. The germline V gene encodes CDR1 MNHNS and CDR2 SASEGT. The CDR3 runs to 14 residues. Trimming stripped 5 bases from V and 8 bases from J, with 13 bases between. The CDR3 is CASSNSLRTNVLTF. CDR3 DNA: TGTGCCAGCAGTAATTCCTTACGGACCAACGTCCTGACTTTC.

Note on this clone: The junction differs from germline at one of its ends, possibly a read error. The CDR3 reads CASSPTGAKRVF. In DNA form, the CDR3 reads TGTGCCAGCAGCCCAACGGGGGCAAAGAGGGTTTTT. This chain links TRBV2 with TRBJ1-4; maybe TRBD1 (6 bases). CDR1 is SNHLY, CDR2 FYNNEI, per germline. CDR3 length: 12 amino acids.

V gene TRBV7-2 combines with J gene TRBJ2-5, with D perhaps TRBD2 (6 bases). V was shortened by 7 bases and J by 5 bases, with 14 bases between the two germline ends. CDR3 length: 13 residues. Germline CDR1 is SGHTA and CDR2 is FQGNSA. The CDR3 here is CASTFKEGETQYF. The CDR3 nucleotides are TGTGCCAGCACCTTCAAGGAGGGGGAGACCCAGTACTTC.

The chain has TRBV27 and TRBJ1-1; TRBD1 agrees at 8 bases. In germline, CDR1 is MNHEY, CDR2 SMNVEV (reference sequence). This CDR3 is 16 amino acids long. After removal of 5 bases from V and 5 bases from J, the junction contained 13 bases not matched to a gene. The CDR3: CASSLKPYRGRTEAFF. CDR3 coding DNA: TGTGCCAGCAGTCTGAAACCGTACAGGGGGAGAACTGAAGCTTTCTTT.

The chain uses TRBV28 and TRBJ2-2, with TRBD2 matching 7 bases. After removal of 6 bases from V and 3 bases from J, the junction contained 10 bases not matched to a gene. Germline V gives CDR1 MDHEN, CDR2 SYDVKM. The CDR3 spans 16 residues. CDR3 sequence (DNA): TGTGCCAGCAGCACAAGCGGGAAGCCGGACACCGGGGAGCTGTTTTTT. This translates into CASSTSGKPDTGELFF.

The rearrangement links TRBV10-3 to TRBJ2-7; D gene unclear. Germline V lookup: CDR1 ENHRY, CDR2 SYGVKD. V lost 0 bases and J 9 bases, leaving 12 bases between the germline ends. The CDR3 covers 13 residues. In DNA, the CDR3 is TGTGCCATCAGTGAGTCGGGTAGAACGGCGCAGTACTTC. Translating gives CAISESGRTAQYF.

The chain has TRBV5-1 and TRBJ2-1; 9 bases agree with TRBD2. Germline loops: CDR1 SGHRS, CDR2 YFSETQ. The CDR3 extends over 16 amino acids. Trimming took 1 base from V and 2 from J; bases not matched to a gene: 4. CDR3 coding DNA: TGCGCCAGCAGCTTGATAGCGGGAGATACCTACAATGAGCAGTTCTTC. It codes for CASSLIAGDTYNEQFF.

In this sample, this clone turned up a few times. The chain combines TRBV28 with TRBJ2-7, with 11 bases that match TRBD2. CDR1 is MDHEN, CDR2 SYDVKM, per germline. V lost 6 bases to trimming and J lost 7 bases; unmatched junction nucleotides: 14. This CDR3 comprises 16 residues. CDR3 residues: CASRSGKLAGASEQYF. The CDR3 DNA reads TGTGCCAGCAGATCTGGAAAACTAGCGGGAGCTTCTGAGCAGTACTTC.

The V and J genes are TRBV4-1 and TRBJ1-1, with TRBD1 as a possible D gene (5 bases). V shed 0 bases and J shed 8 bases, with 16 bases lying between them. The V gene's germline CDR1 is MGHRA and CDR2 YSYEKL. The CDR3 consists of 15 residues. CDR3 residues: CASSQDRRGGGEAFF. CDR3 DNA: TGCGCCAGCAGCCAAGATCGTCGCGGGGGAGGGGAAGCTTTCTTT.

The chain's CDR3 is CASSARTSGSAYNEQFF. Written as DNA, the CDR3 is TGTGCCAGCAGCGCCCGGACTAGCGGGAGCGCCTACAATGAGCAGTTCTTC. The chain couples TRBV9 to TRBJ2-1, with 13 positions matching TRBD2. J gave up 2 bases and V 3 bases, and 5 bases lay outside the gene matches. The CDR3 contains 17 residues. Looked up from germline, CDR1 is SGDLS and CDR2 is YYNGEE.

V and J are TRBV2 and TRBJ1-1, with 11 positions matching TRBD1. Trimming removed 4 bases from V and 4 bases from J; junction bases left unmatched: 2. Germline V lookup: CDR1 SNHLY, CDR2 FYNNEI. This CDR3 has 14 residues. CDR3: CASSGDRGTTEAFF. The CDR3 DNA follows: TGTGCCAGCAGTGGGGACAGGGGGACCACTGAAGCTTTCTTT.

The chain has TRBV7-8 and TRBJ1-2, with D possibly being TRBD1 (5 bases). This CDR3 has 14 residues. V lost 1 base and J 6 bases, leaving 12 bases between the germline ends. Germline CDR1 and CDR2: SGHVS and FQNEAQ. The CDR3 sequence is CASSLVGGKDGYTF. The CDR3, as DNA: TGTGCCAGCAGCTTAGTGGGGGGGAAGGATGGCTACACCTTC.

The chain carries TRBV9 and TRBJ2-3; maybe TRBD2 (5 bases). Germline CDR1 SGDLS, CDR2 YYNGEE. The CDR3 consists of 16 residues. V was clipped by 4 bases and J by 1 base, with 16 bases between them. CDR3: CASSPRSSVGTDTQYF. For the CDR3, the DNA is TGTGCCAGCAGCCCTCGAAGTAGCGTGGGCACAGATACGCAGTATTTT.

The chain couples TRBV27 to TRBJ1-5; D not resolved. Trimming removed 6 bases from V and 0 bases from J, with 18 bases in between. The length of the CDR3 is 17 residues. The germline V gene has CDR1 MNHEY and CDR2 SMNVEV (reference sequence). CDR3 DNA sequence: TGTGCCAGCAGGATCACCGGACGGGTCTTTAGCAATCAGCCCCAGCATTTT. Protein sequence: CASRITGRVFSNQPQHF.

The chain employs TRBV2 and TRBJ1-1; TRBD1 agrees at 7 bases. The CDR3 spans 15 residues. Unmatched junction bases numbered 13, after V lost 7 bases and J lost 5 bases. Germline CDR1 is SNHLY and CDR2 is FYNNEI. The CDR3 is CASTRDSGVGTEAFF. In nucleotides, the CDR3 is TGTGCCAGCACCCGGGACAGTGGCGTGGGGACTGAAGCTTTCTTT.

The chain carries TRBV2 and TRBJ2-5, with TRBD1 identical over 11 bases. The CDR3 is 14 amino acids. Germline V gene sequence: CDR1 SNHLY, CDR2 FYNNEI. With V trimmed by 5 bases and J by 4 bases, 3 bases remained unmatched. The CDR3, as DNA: TGTGCCAGCAGTACGGACAGGGGGCTAGAGACCCAGTACTTC. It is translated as CASSTDRGLETQYF.

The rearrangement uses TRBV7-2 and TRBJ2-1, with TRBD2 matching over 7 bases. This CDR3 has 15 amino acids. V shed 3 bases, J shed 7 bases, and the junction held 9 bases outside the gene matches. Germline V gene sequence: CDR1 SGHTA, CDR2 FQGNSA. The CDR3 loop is CASSFLGRAGNEQFF. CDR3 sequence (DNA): TGTGCCAGCAGCTTCCTGGGGAGGGCGGGTAATGAGCAGTTCTTC.

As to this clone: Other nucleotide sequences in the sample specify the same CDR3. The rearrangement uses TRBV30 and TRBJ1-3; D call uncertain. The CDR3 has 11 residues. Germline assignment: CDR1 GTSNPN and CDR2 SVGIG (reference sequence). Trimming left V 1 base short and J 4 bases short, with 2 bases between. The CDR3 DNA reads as TGTGCCTGGAGTGGGGGAAACACCATATATTTT. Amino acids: CAWSGGNTIYF.

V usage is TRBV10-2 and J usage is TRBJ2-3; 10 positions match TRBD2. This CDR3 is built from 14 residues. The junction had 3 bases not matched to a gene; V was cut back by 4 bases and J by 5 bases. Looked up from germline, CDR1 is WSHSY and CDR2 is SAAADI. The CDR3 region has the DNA TGCGCCAGCAGTGGGACTAGCGGCATAGATACGCAGTATTTT. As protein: CASSGTSGIDTQYF.

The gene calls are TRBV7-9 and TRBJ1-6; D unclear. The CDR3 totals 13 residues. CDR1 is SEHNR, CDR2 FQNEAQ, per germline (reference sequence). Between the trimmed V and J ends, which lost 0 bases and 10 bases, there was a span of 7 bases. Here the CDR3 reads CASSLALESPLHF. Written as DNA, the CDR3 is TGTGCCAGCAGCTTAGCTCTCGAATCACCCCTCCACTTT.

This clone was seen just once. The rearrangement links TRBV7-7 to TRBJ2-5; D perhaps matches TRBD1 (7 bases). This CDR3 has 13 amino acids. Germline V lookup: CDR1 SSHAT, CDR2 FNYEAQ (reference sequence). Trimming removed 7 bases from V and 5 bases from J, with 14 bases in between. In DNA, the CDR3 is TGTGCCAGCACTCAGGGGGGAGGTGAGACCCAGTACTTC. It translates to CASTQGGGETQYF.

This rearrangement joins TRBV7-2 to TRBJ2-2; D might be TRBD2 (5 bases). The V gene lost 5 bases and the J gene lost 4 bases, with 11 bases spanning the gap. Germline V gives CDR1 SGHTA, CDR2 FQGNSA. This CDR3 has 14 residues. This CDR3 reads CASSVGLFTGELFF. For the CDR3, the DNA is TGTGCCAGCAGCGTTGGACTCTTCACCGGGGAGCTGTTTTTT. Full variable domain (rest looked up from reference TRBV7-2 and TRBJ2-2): GAGVSQSPSNKVTEKGKDVELRCDPISGHTALYWYRQSLGQGLEFLIYFQGNSAPDKSGLPSDRFSAERTGGSVSTLTIQRTQQEDSAVYLCASSVGLFTGELFFGEGSRLTVL.

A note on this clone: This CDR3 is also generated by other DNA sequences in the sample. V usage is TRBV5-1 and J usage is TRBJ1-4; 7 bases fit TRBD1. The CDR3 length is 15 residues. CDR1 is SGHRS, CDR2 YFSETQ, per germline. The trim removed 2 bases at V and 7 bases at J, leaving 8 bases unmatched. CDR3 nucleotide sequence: TGCGCCAGCAGCTTTTCAGGGACAGCGGGTGAAAAACTGTTTTTT. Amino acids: CASSFSGTAGEKLFF. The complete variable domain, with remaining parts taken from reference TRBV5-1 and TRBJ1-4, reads KAGVTQTPRYLIKTRGQQVTLSCSPISGHRSVSWYQQTPGQGLQFLFEYFSETQRNKGNFPGRFSGRQFSNSRSEMNVSTLELGDSALYLCASSFSGTAGEKLFFGSGTQLSVL.

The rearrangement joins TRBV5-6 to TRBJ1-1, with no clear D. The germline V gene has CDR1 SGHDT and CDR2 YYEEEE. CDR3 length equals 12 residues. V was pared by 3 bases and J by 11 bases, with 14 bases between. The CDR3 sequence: CASSSVALPAFF. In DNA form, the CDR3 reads TGTGCCAGCAGCTCGGTGGCGCTTCCCGCTTTCTTT. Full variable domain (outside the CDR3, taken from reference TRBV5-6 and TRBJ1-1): DAGVTQSPTHLIKTRGQQVTLRCSPKSGHDTVSWYQQALGQGPQFIFQYYEEEERQRGNFPDRFSGHQFPNYSSELNVNALLLGDSALYLCASSSVALPAFFGQGTRLTVV.

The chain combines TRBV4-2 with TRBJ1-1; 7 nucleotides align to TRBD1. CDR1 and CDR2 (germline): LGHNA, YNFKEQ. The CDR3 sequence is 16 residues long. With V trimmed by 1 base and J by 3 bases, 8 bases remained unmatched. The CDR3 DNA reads TGTGCCAGCAGCCAAGGCCTACAGGGGATGTACACTGAAGCTTTCTTT. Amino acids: CASSQGLQGMYTEAFF.

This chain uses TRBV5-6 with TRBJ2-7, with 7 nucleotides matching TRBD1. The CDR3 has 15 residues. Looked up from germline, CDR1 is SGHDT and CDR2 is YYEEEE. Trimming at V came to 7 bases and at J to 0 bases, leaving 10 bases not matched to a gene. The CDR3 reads CASGGLGDSSYEQYF. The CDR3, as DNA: TGTGCCAGCGGTGGACTGGGGGACAGCTCCTACGAGCAGTACTTC.